This TCR beta chain was retrieved from a study of response to subunit inactivated influenza vaccine. Study-level findings and limits: Each seasonal flu vaccination may recruit only limited new T cells, authors suggested.

This clonotype was recorded at least ten times. Its cognate antigen is unknown. The germline V and J ends were trimmed by 3 bases and 7 bases, with 19 bases remaining between them. CDR3 length: 14 amino acids. Germline CDR1 is DFQATT and CDR2 is SNEGSKA (reference sequence). TCRdb ran MiXCR on the RT-PCR reads and lists one entry per CDR3 protein. Of around 480,000 distinct CDR3 sequences detected, approximately 9.9% appear once; the ten largest clones hold 10% to 15%. This sequence originates from a man aged 50 to 59 who received an inactivated influenza vaccine. Source: PBMCs from blood, taken 45 days after vaccination. This chain links TRBV20-1 with TRBJ2-7; D possibly uses TRBD1 or TRBD2 (6 bases each). CDR3 sequence (DNA): TGCAGTGCTAGTAAACGGGGGCCCTTGGCGGAGCAGTACTTC. It is translated as CSASKRGPLAEQYF.